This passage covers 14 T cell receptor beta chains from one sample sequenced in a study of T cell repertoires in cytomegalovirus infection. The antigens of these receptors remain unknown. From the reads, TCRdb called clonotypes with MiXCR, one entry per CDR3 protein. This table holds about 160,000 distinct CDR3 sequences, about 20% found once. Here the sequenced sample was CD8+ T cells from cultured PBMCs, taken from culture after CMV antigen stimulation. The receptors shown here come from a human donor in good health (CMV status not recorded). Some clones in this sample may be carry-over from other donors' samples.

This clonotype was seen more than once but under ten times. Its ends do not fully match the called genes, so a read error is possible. In DNA form, the CDR3 reads TGTGCCAGCAGGGCCCCAGGAATCACGGGACATCCCATTTTC. Residues: CASRAPGITGHPIF. The rearrangement joins TRBV6-2 or TRBV6-3 to TRBJ2-5; a possible D gene is TRBD1 (6 bases). The length of the CDR3 is 14 residues. The germline V gene has CDR1 MNHEY and CDR2 SVGEGT.

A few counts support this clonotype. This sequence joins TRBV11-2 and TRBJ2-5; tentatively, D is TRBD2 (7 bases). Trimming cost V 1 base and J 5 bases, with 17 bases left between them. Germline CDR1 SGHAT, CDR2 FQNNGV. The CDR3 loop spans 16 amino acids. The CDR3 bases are TGTGCCAGCAGCTTAGTAGAGGGGGGGCTCCGGGAGACCCAGTACTTC. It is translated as CASSLVEGGLRETQYF.

DNA for the CDR3: TGTGCCACCCGTTCAGGACAGGGGATTTACGAGCAGTACTTC. Translated: CATRSGQGIYEQYF. The genes are TRBV27 and TRBJ2-7; 9 bases agree with TRBD1. V trimming: 10 bases; J trimming: 4 bases; junction bases outside the gene matches: 11. Germline-derived CDR1 and CDR2 are MNHEY and SMNVEV (reference sequence). This CDR3 has 14 amino acids.

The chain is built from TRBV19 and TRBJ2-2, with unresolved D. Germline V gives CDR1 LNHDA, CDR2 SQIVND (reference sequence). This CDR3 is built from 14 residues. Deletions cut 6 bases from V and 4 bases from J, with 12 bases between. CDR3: CASSPTLGTGELFF. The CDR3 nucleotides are TGTGCCAGTAGCCCGACCCTGGGCACCGGGGAGCTGTTTTTT. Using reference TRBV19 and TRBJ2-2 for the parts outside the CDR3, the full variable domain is DGGITQSPKYLFRKEGQNVTLSCEQNLNHDAMYWYRQDPGQGLRLIYYSQIVNDFQKGDIAEGYSVSREKKESFPLTVTSAQKNPTAFYLCASSPTLGTGELFFGEGSRLTVL.

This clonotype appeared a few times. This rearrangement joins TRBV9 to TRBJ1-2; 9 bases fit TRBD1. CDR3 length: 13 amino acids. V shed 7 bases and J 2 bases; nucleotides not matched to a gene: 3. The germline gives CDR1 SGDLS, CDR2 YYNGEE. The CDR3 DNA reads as TGTGCCAGCGGGGACAGGGCCAACTATGGCTACACCTTC. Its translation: CASGDRANYGYTF.

This CDR3 is CASSRGASYNEQFF. The CDR3 nucleotides read TGTGCCAGTAGTCGGGGGGCTTCCTACAATGAGCAGTTCTTC. The V and J genes are TRBV19 and TRBJ2-1; TRBD2 might be the D (7 bases). Germline V gene lookup returns CDR1 LNHDA and CDR2 SQIVND (reference sequence). V lost 5 bases and J lost 1, with 9 bases in between. This CDR3 contains 14 residues.

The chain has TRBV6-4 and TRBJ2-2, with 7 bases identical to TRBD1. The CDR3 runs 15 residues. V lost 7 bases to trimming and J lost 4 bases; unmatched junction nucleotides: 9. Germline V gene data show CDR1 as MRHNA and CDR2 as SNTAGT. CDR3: CASIRRQGPTGELFF. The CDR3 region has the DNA TGTGCCAGCATCCGACGACAGGGACCCACCGGGGAGCTGTTTTTT.

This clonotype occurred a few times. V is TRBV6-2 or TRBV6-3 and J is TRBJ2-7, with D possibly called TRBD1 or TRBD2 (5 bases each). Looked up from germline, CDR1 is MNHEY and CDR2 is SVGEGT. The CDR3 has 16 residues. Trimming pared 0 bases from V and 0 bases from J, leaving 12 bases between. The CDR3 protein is CASSYSRGRYSYEQYF. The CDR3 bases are TGTGCCAGCAGTTACTCTCGGGGCAGGTACTCCTACGAGCAGTACTTC.

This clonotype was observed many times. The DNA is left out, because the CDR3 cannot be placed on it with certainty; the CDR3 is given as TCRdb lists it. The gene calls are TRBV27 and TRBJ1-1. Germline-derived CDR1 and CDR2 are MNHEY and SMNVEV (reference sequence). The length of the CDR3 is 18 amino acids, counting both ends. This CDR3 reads CASSPKGIPDFRNTEAFF.

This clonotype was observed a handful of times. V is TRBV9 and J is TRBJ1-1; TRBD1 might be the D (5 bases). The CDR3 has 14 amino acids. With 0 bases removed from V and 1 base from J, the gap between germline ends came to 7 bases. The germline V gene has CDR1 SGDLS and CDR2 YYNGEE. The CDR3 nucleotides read TGTGCCAGCAGCGTAGGGGGCTCGAACACTGAAGCTTTCTTT. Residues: CASSVGGSNTEAFF.

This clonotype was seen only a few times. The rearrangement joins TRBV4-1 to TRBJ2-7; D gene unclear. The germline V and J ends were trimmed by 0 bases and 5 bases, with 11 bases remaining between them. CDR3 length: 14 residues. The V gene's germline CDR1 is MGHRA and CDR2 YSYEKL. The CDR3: CASSQDQARDEQYF. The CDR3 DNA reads TGCGCCAGCAGCCAAGATCAGGCCCGGGACGAGCAGTACTTC.

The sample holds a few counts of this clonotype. This CDR3 is CASSRFGTESYEQYF. The CDR3 region has the DNA TGTGCCAGCAGCCGATTTGGGACAGAATCCTACGAGCAGTACTTC. J is TRBJ2-7 and V is TRBV7-9; 7 bases map to TRBD1. This CDR3 contains 15 residues. From germline, CDR1 is SEHNR and CDR2 FQNEAQ (reference sequence). Trimming took 5 bases from V and 1 from J; bases not matched to a gene: 8.

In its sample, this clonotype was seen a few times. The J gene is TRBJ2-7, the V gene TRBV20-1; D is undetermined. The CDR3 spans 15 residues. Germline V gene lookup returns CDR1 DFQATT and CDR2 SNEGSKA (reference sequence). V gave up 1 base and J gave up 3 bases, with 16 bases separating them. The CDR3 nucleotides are TGCAGTGCTAGAGTAAAGGGTGGACCCCTCTACGAGCAGTACTTC. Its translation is CSARVKGGPLYEQYF.

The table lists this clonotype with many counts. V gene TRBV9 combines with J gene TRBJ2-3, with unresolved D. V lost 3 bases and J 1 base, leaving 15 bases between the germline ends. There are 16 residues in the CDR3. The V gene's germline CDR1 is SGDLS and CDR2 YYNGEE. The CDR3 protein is CASSGVSWGGTDTQYF. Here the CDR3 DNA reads TGTGCCAGCAGCGGGGTTTCTTGGGGTGGCACAGATACGCAGTATTTT.